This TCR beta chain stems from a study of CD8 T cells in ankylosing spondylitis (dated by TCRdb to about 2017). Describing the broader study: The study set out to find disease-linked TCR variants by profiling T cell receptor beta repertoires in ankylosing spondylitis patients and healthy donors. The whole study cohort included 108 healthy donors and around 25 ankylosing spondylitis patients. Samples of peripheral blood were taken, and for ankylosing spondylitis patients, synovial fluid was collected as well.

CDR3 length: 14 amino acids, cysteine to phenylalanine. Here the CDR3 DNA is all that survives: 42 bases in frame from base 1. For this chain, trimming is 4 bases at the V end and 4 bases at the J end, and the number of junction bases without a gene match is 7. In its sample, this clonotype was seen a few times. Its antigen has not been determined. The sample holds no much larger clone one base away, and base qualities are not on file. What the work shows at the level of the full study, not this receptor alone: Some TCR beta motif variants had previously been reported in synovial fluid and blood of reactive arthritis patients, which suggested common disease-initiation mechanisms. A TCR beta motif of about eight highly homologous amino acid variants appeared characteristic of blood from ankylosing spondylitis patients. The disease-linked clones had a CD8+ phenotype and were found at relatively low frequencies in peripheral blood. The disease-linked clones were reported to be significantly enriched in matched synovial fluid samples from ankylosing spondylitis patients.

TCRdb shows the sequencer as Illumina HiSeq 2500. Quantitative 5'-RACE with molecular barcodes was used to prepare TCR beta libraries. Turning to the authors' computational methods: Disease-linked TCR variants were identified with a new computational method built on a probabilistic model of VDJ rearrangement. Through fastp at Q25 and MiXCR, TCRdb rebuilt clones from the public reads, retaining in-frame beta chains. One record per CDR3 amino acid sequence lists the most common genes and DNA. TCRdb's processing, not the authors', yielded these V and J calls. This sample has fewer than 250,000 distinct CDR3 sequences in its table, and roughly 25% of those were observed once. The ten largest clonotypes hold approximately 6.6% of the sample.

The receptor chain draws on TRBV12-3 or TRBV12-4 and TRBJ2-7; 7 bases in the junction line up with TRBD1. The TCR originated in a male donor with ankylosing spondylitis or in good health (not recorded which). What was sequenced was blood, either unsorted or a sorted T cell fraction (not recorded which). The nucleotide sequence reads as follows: TGTGCCAGCAGTTCAGGGGGAGAAAAATACGAGCAGTACTTC. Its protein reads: CASSSGGEKYEQYF.